This TCR beta chain was sequenced in a study of shared clonotypes between healthy human individuals. Study-wide findings and caveats: Sampling included only blood; tissue repertoires likely differ. Clonotype sharing among donors likely depends on sequencing depth. Sorted-subset samples were not fully sequenced, rarefaction indicated.

The CDR3 has 21 amino acids. In germline, CDR1 is KGHSH, CDR2 LQKENI. V was trimmed by 0 bases and J by 3 bases, leaving 27 bases between them. CD45RO negativity and positive selection for CCR7 defined naive CD8 cells, a population that excluded terminally differentiated effector memory CD45RA+ cells. On this clone itself: Its cognate antigen is unknown.

TCRdb keeps only in-frame clones here, not all; method: immunoSEQ multiplex PCR. The sample lists a few million clones, 85% to 95% occurring once. The J gene is TRBJ1-5, the V gene TRBV18; TRBD1 is a possible D gene (6 bases). The sample taken for sequencing was naive CD8+ T cells from PBMCs. The clonotype was recovered from a man between 18 and 29 years old in good health. Some clones in this sample may be carry-over from other donors' samples. The CDR3 reads CASSPPGQSGARSVSNQPQHF. Here the CDR3 DNA reads TGTGCCAGCTCACCACCGGGGCAGTCAGGGGCGCGATCTGTATCCAATCAGCCCCAGCATTTT.